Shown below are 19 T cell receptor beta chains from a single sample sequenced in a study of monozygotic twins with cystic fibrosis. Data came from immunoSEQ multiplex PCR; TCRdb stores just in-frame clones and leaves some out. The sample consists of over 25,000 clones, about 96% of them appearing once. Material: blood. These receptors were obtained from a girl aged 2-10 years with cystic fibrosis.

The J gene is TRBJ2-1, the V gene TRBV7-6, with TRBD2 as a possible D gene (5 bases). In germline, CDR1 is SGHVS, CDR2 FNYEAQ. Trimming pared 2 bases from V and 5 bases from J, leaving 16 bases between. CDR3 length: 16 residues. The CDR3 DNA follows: TGTGCCAGCAGCTTACGGATCGGTCTGAGGGACAATGAGCAGTTCTTC. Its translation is CASSLRIGLRDNEQFF.

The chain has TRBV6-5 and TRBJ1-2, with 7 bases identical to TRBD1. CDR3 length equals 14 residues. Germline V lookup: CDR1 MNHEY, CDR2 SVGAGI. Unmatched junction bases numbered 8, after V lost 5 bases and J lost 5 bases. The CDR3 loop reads CASSRRDREYGYTF. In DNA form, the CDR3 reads TGTGCCAGCAGTCGACGGGACAGAGAGTATGGCTACACCTTC.

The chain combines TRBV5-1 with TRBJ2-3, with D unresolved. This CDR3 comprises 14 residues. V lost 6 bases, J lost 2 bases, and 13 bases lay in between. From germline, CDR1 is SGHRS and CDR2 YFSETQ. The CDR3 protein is CASMQRQYTDTQYF. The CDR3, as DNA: TGCGCCAGCATGCAGAGACAATACACAGATACGCAGTATTTT.

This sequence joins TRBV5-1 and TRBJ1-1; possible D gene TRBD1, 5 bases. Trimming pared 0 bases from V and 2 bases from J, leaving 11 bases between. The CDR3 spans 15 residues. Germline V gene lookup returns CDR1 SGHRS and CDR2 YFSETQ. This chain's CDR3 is CASSLGGAGNTEAFF. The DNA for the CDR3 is TGCGCCAGCAGCTTGGGAGGGGCGGGAAACACTGAAGCTTTCTTT.

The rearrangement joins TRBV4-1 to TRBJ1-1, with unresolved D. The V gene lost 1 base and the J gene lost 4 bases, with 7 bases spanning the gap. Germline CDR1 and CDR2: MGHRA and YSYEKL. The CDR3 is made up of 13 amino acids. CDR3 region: CASSQGPGTEAFF. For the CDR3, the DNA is TGCGCCAGCAGCCAAGGGCCGGGCACTGAAGCTTTCTTT.

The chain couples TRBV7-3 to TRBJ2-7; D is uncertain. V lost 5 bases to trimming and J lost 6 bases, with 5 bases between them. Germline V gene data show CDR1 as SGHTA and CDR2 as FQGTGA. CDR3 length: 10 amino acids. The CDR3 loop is CASSPLEQYF. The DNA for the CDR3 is TGTGCCAGCAGCCCCCTCGAGCAGTACTTC.

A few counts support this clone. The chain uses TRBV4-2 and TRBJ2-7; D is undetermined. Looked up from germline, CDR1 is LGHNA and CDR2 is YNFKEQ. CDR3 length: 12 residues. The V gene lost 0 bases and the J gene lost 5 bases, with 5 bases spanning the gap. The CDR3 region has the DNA TGTGCCAGCAGCCAAGATCTCGACGAGCAGTACTTC. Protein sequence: CASSQDLDEQYF.

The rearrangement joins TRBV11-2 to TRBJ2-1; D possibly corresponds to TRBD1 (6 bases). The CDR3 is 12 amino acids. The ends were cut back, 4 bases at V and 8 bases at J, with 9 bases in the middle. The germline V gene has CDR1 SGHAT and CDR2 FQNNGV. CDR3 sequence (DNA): TGTGCCAGCAGCTCAGGGGTGGATGAGCAGTTCTTC. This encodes CASSSGVDEQFF.

The CDR3 loop reads CASSPGGGYGYTF. The CDR3 DNA follows: TGTGCCAGCAGTCCCGGAGGGGGATATGGCTACACCTTC. J is TRBJ1-2 and V is TRBV28; possibly TRBD1 for D (6 bases). This CDR3 contains 13 residues. Per the germline V gene, CDR1 is MDHEN and CDR2 is SYDVKM. Trimming stripped 5 bases from V and 5 bases from J, with 12 bases between.

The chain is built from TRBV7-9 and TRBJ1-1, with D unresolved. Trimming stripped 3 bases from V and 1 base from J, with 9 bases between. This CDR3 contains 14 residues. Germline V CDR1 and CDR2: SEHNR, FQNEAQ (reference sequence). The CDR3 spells CASSFKGGNTEAFF. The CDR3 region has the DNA TGTGCCAGCAGCTTTAAGGGCGGGAACACTGAAGCTTTCTTT.

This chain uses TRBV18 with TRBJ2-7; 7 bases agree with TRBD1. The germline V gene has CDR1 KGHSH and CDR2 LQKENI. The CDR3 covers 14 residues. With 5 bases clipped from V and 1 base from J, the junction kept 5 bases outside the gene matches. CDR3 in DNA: TGTGCCAGCTCAGGGGGACAGACGTCCTACGAGCAGTACTTC. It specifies CASSGGQTSYEQYF.

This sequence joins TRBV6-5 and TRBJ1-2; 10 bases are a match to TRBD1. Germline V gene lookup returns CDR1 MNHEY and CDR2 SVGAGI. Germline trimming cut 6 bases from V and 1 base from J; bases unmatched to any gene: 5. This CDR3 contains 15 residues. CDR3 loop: CASSRGQGINYGYTF. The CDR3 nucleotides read TGTGCCAGCAGCCGGGGACAGGGGATTAACTATGGCTACACCTTC.

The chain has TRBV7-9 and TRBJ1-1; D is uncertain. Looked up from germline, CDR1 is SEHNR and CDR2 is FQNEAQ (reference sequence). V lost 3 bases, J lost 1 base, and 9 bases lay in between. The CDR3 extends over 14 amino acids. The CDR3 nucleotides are TGTGCCAGCAGCTTTTTATCCGAGAACACTGAAGCTTTCTTT. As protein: CASSFLSENTEAFF.

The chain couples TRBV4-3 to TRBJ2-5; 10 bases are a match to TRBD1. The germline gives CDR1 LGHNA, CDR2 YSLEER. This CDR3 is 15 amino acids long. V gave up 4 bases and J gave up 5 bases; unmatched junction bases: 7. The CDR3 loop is CASSPGQGQGETQYF. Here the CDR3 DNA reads TGCGCCAGCAGCCCGGGACAGGGGCAGGGGGAGACCCAGTACTTC.

The CDR3 bases are TGTGCCAGTAGTACGACAGGGAATTACGGCTACACCTTC. This gives the protein CASSTTGNYGYTF. The chain carries TRBV19 and TRBJ1-2, with TRBD1 matching 7 bases. The V and J ends lost 4 bases and 8 bases, in that order; junction bases with no gene match: 7. The CDR3 has 13 residues. CDR1 and CDR2 from the germline V gene are LNHDA and SQIVND (reference sequence).

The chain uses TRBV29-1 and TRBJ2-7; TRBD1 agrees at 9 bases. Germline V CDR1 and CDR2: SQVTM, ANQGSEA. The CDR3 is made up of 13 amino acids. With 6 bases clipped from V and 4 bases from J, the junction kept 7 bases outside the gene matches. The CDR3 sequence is CSVGGQGSYEQYF. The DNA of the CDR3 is TGCAGCGTGGGAGGACAGGGGAGTTACGAGCAGTACTTC.

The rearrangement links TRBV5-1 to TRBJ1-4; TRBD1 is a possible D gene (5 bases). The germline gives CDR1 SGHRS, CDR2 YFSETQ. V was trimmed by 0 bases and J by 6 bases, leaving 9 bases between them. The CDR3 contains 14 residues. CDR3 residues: CASSLAQGHEKLFF. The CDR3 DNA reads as TGCGCCAGCAGCTTGGCGCAGGGTCATGAAAAACTGTTTTTT.

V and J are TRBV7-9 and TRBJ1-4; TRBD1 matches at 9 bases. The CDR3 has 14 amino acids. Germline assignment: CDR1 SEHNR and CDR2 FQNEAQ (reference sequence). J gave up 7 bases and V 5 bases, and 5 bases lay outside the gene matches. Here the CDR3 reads CASSRGQGGEKLFF. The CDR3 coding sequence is TGTGCCAGCAGCAGGGGACAGGGCGGTGAAAAACTGTTTTTT.

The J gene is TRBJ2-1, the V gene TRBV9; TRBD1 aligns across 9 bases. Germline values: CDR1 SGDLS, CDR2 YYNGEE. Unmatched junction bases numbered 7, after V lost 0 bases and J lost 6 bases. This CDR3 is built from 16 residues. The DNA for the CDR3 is TGTGCCAGCAGCGTAGCTCGGGACAGGGAAGTCAATGAGCAGTTCTTC. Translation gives CASSVARDREVNEQFF.